Shown below are 14 T cell receptor beta chains from a single sample sequenced in a study of blood T cell repertoires in COVID-19. Here immunoSEQ multiplex PCR was the method, and the copy in TCRdb shows in-frame clones only, minus some. The repertoire includes roughly 81,000 clones, around 82% of them detected once, and roughly 3% sits in the top ten. Sequencing was performed on peripheral blood. Receptors originate from a woman aged 80 or older with COVID-19, enrolled during active disease.

With respect to this clone: The same CDR3 also results from other DNA sequences found in this sample. The rearrangement links TRBV18 to TRBJ1-2, with D unresolved. Germline V CDR1 and CDR2: KGHSH, LQKENI. The CDR3 consists of 13 residues. The ends were cut back, 2 bases at V and 2 bases at J, with 6 bases in the middle. The DNA for the CDR3 is TGTGCCAGCTCACCAGCAGAAAACTATGGCTACACCTTC. Translating it yields CASSPAENYGYTF. The whole variable domain, filled in from reference TRBV18 and TRBJ1-2, reads NAGVMQNPRHLVRRRGQEARLRCSPMKGHSHVYWYRQLPEEGLKFMVYLQKENIIDESGMPKERFSAEFPKEGPSILRIQQVVRGDSAAYFCASSPAENYGYTFGSGTRLTVV.

The gene calls are TRBV4-1 and TRBJ1-4; TRBD1 aligns across 7 bases. CDR1 is MGHRA, CDR2 YSYEKL, per germline. Losses at the gene ends were 4 bases for V and 6 bases for J; bases not matched to a gene: 5. CDR3 length: 14 amino acids. CDR3 sequence reads: CASSPGQVDEKLFF. The CDR3 DNA follows: TGCGCCAGCAGCCCAGGACAGGTTGATGAAAAACTGTTTTTT.

The CDR3 DNA follows: TGTGCCAGCTCCCTCATGGCGAGGGGGACAGGGGGCGACGAGCAGTACTTC. Residues: CASSLMARGTGGDEQYF. The rearrangement links TRBV18 to TRBJ2-7; 12 bases align to TRBD1. Germline trimming cut 6 bases from V and 5 bases from J; bases unmatched to any gene: 14. This CDR3 is built from 17 residues. Germline V gives CDR1 KGHSH, CDR2 LQKENI.

This clone has just a few counts. J is TRBJ1-3 and V is TRBV7-9; D perhaps matches TRBD1 (5 bases). Trimming left V 6 bases short and J 4 bases short, with 19 bases between. The CDR3 extends over 16 amino acids. The germline V gene has CDR1 SEHNR and CDR2 FQNEAQ (reference sequence). CDR3 in DNA: TGTGCCAGCAGTCGAACCGGAGGGGTAGGCGGAAACACCATATATTTT. Translated: CASSRTGGVGGNTIYF.

The chain joins TRBV28 to TRBJ2-2; 12 bases fit TRBD1. Germline V gene lookup returns CDR1 MDHEN and CDR2 SYDVKM. With 6 bases clipped from V and 1 base from J, the junction kept 9 bases outside the gene matches. This CDR3 is built from 18 residues. This CDR3 is CASRSGTGGAGNTGELFF. For the CDR3, the DNA is TGTGCCAGCAGATCCGGGACAGGGGGCGCGGGGAACACCGGGGAGCTGTTTTTT.

This clone has just a few counts. The chain employs TRBV18 and TRBJ1-2; D might be TRBD1 (6 bases). Trimming removed 3 bases at V and 3 bases at J, with 14 bases between. Germline V gene data show CDR1 as KGHSH and CDR2 as LQKENI. The CDR3 consists of 15 residues. CDR3 bases: TGTGCCAGCTCACCCCAGGGGCCGCCTGACTATGGCTACACCTTC. It is translated as CASSPQGPPDYGYTF.

V usage is TRBV5-1 and J usage is TRBJ2-7, with D perhaps TRBD1 (6 bases). From germline, CDR1 is SGHRS and CDR2 YFSETQ. Trimming shortened V by 3 bases and J by 2 bases, and 9 bases separated the two germline ends. CDR3 length: 13 amino acids. The CDR3 DNA follows: TGCGCCAGCAGCTCGACAGGAGCCTACGAGCAGTACTTC. This codes for CASSSTGAYEQYF.

The chain links TRBV19 to TRBJ1-1; D remains unclear. The CDR3 length is 16 residues. CDR1 and CDR2 from the germline V gene are LNHDA and SQIVND (reference sequence). Trimming took 2 bases from V and 1 from J, leaving 14 bases between them. CDR3 sequence reads: CASSISGPGWNTEAFF. The CDR3 DNA follows: TGTGCCAGTAGTATAAGCGGGCCCGGGTGGAACACTGAAGCTTTCTTT.

The chain couples TRBV7-2 to TRBJ1-5; 10 nucleotides line up with TRBD1. The germline gives CDR1 SGHTA, CDR2 FQGNSA. The CDR3 covers 14 residues. Trimming took 5 bases from V and 6 from J; bases not matched to a gene: 4. CDR3 residues: CASSPGQGIQPQHF. The DNA of the CDR3 is TGTGCCAGCAGCCCGGGACAGGGGATTCAGCCCCAGCATTTT.

This clone occurred once. J is TRBJ1-1 and V is TRBV20-1; no definite D call. CDR1 is DFQATT and CDR2 is SNEGSKA in the germline V gene (reference sequence). The CDR3 has 11 amino acids. Trimming removed 6 bases from V and 7 bases from J, with 12 bases in between. Here the CDR3 reads CSAYLRGEAFF. Here the CDR3 DNA reads TGCAGTGCCTACCTTCGGGGTGAAGCTTTCTTT.

CDR3 amino acids: CASSLSLAGGEQYF. CDR3 sequence (DNA): TGTGCCAGCAGCTTAAGTCTAGCGGGAGGAGAGCAGTACTTC. J is TRBJ2-7 and V is TRBV7-2; 11 positions agree with TRBD2. This CDR3 is built from 14 residues. CDR1 and CDR2 (germline): SGHTA, FQGNSA. With V trimmed by 2 bases and J by 7 bases, 4 bases remained unmatched. Full variable domain (outside the CDR3, taken from reference TRBV7-2 and TRBJ2-7): GAGVSQSPSNKVTEKGKDVELRCDPISGHTALYWYRQSLGQGLEFLIYFQGNSAPDKSGLPSDRFSAERTGGSVSTLTIQRTQQEDSAVYLCASSLSLAGGEQYFGPGTRLTVT.

The chain joins TRBV7-8 to TRBJ2-3; D call uncertain. Germline values: CDR1 SGHVS, CDR2 FQNEAQ. Trimming removed 1 base at V and 1 base at J, with 9 bases between. This CDR3 comprises 15 residues. CDR3 loop: CASSLGVAGTDTQYF. The CDR3 DNA reads as TGTGCCAGCAGCTTAGGTGTCGCGGGCACAGATACGCAGTATTTT.

The V call is TRBV18, the J call TRBJ1-3; tentative D call: TRBD1 (6 bases). The length of the CDR3 is 14 residues. The V end lost 5 bases, the J end lost 2 bases, and 10 bases lay between the germline ends. The germline V gene encodes CDR1 KGHSH and CDR2 LQKENI. The chain's CDR3 is CASSITGTGNTIYF. CDR3 coding DNA: TGTGCCAGCTCAATCACAGGGACTGGAAACACCATATATTTT.

V gene TRBV27 combines with J gene TRBJ1-1; TRBD1 agrees at 7 bases. Germline V lookup: CDR1 MNHEY, CDR2 SMNVEV (reference sequence). The CDR3 has 13 residues. With V trimmed by 8 bases and J by 8 bases, 11 bases remained unmatched. The CDR3: CASHSIDRVEAFF. CDR3 sequence (DNA): TGTGCCAGCCACTCAATCGACAGGGTCGAAGCTTTCTTT.